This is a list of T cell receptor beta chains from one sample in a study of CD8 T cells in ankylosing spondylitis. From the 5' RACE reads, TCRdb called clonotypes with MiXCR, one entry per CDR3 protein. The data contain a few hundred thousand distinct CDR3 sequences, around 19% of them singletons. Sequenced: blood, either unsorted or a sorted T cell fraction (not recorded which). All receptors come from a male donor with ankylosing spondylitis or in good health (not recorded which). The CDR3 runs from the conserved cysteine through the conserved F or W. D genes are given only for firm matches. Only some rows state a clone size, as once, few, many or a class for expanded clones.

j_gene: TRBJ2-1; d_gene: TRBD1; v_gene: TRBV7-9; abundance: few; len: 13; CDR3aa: CASSPGQDHEQFF; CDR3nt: TGTGCCAGCAGTCCGGGACAGGACCATGAGCAGTTCTTC
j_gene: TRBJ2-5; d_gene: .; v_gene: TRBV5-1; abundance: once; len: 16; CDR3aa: CASSLASRVKQETQYF; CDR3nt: TGCGCCAGCAGCTTGGCATCCAGGGTGAAACAAGAGACCCAGTACTTC
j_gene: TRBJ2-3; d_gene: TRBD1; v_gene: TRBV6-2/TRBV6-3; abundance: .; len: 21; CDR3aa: CASSIKGRGLLASPSTDTQYF; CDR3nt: TGTGCCAGCAGCATAAAGGGCAGGGGGCTTCTAGCGAGCCCTAGCACAGATACGCAGTATTTT
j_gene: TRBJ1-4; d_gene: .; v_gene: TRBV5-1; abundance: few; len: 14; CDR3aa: CASSLSSADEKLFF; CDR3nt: TGCGCCAGCAGCTTGAGTTCGGCGGATGAAAAACTGTTTTTT
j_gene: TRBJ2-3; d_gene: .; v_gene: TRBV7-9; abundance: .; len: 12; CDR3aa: CASSFNRDTQYF; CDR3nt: TGTGCCAGCAGCTTTAACAGAGATACGCAGTATTTT
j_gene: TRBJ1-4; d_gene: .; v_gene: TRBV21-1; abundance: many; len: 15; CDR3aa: CASSTTGQGFEKLFF; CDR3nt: TGTGCCAGCAGCACTACGGGACAGGGGTTTGAAAAACTGTTTTTT
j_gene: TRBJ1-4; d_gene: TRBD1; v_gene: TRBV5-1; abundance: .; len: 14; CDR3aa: CASRLQGAGEKLFF; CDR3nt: TGCGCCAGCAGGCTACAGGGGGCAGGTGAAAAACTGTTTTTT
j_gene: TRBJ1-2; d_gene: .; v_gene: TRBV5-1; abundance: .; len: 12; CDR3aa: CASSLDRRGYTF; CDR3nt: TGCGCCAGCAGCTTGGACCGACGGGGCTACACCTTC
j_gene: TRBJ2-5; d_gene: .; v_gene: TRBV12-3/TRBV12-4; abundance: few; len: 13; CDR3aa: CASSLNWQETQYF; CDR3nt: TGTGCCAGCAGTTTAAACTGGCAAGAGACCCAGTACTTC
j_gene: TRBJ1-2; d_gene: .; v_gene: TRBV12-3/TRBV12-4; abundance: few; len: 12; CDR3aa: CASSFRERGYTF; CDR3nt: TGTGCCAGCAGTTTCCGGGAGCGTGGCTACACCTTC
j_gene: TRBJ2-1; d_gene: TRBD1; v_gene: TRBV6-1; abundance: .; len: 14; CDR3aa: CASRTGALYNEQFF; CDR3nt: TGTGCCAGCAGGACAGGGGCCCTTTACAATGAGCAGTTCTTC
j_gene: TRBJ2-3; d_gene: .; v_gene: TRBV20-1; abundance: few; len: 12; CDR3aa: CSARMGPDTQYF; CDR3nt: TGCAGTGCTAGAATGGGGCCAGATACGCAGTATTTT
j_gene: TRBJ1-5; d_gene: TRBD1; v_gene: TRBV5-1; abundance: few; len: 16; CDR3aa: CASSRTGADSNQPQHF; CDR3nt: TGCGCCAGCAGTAGGACAGGGGCGGATAGCAATCAGCCCCAGCATTTT
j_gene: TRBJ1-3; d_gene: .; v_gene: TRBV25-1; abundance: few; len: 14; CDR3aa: CASSEERTGNTIYF; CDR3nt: TGTGCCAGCAGTGAAGAAAGGACTGGAAACACCATATATTTT
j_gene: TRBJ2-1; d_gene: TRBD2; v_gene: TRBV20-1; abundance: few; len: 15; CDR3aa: CSARARDYDYNEQFF; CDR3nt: TGCAGTGCTAGGGCACGGGACTACGATTACAATGAGCAGTTCTTC
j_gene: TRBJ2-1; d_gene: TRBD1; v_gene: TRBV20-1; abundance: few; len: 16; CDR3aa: CSASVPTGANVGEQFF; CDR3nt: TGCAGTGCTAGCGTCCCGACAGGGGCTAATGTCGGTGAGCAGTTCTTC
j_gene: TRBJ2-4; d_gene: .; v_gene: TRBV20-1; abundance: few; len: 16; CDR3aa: CSANLQGRGAKNIQYF; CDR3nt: TGCAGTGCCAACTTGCAGGGCCGTGGAGCCAAAAACATTCAGTACTTC
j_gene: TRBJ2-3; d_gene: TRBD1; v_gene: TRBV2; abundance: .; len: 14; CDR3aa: CASTTGLSTDTQYF; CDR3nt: TGTGCCAGCACGACAGGGTTGAGCACAGATACGCAGTATTTT
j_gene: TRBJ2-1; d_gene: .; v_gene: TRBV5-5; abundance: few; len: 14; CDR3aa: CASSLTQHGNEQFF; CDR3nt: TGTGCCAGCAGCTTAACCCAACATGGCAATGAGCAGTTCTTC
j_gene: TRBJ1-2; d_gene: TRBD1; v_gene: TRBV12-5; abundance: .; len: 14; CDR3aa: CASGPKDRAYGYTF; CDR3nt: TGTGCTAGTGGTCCCAAGGACAGGGCTTATGGCTACACCTTC
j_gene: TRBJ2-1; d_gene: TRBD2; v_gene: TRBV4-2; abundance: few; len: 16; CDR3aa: CASSQDPGGNYNEQFF; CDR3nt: TGTGCCAGCAGCCAAGATCCGGGGGGGAACTACAATGAGCAGTTCTTC
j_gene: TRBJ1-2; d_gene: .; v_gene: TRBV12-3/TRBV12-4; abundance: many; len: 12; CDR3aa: CASSLQGVGYTF; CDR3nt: TGTGCCAGCAGTTTACAGGGTGTGGGCTACACCTTC
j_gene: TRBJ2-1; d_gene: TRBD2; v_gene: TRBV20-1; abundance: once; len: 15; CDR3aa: CCARDSGLAGAEQFF; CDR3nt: TGCTGTGCTAGAGATTCCGGACTAGCGGGAGCTGAGCAGTTCTTC
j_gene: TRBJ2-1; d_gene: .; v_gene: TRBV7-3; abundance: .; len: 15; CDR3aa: CASSLISTSFDEQFF; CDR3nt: TGTGCCAGCAGCTTAATCTCCACTAGTTTTGATGAGCAGTTCTTC
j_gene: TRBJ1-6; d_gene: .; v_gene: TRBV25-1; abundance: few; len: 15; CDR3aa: CASREGAQSNSPLHF; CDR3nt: TGTGCCAGCAGAGAAGGGGCACAAAGTAATTCACCCCTCCACTTT
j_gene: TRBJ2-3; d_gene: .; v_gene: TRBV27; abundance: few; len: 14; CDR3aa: CASSLSGYTDTQYF; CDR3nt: TGTGCCAGCAGTTTATCGGGGTACACAGATACGCAGTATTTT
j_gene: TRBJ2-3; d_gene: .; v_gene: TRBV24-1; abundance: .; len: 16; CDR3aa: CATSDSLRQHSDTQYF; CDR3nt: TGTGCCACCAGTGATTCTCTCCGGCAGCATTCCGATACGCAGTATTTT
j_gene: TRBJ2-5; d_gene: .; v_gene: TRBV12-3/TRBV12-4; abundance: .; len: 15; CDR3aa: CASSLGGRREETQYF; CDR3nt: TGTGCCAGCAGTTTAGGGGGGAGACGGGAAGAGACCCAGTACTTC
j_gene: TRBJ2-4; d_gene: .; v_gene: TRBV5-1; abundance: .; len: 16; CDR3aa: CASSLDRNTPQNIQYF; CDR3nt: TGCGCCAGCAGCTTGGATAGGAATACACCCCAAAACATTCAGTACTTC
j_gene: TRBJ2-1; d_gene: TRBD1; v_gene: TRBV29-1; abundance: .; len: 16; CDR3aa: CSVLQGGRSSYNEQFF; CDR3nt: TGCAGCGTCCTCCAAGGGGGCAGGAGCTCCTACAATGAGCAGTTCTTC
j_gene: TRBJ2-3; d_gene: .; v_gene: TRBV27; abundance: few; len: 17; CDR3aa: CASTKMATSSSTDTQYF; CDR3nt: TGTGCCAGCACCAAAATGGCTACGTCCTCTAGCACAGATACGCAGTATTTT
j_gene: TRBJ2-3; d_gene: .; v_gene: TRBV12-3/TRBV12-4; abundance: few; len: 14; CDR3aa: CASSLAGFGDTQYF; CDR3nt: TGTGCCAGCAGTTTAGCGGGATTTGGAGATACGCAGTATTTT
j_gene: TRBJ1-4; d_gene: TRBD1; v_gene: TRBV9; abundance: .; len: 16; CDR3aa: CASSDLPGQANEKLFF; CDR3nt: TGTGCCAGCAGCGATCTACCGGGACAGGCTAATGAAAAACTGTTTTTT
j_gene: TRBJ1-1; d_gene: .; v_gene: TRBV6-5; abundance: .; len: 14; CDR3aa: CASSSPGRYTEAFF; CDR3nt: TGTGCCAGCAGTTCGCCGGGACGGTACACTGAAGCTTTCTTT
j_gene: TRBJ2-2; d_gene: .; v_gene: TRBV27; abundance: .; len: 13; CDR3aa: CASSPDYSGELFF; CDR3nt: TGTGCCAGCAGCCCTGACTATTCCGGGGAGCTGTTTTTT
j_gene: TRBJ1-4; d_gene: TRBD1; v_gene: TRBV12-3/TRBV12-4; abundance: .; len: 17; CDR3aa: CASSDRAPRWTNEKLFF; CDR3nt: TGTGCCAGCAGCGACAGGGCACCACGGTGGACTAATGAAAAACTGTTTTTT
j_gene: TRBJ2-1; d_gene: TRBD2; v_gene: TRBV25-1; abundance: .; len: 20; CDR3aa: CASSERPGLAGGGSYNEQFF; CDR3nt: TGTGCCAGCAGTGAACGGCCGGGACTAGCGGGAGGGGGCTCCTACAATGAGCAGTTCTTC
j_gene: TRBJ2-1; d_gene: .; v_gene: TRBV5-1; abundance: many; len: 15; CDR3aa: CASSLGQGYYNEQFF; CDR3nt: TGCGCCAGCAGCTTGGGCCAGGGTTACTACAATGAGCAGTTCTTC
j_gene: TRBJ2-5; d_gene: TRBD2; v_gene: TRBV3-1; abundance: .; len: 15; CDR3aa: CASSQDRAGVETQYF; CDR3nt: TGTGCCAGCAGCCAAGATCGGGCGGGAGTAGAGACCCAGTACTTC
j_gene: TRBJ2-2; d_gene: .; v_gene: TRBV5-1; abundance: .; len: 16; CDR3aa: CASSLGSGANTGELFF; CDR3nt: TGCGCCAGCAGCTTGGGGTCTGGGGCGAACACCGGGGAGCTGTTTTTT
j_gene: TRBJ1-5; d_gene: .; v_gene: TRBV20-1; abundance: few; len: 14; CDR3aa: CSATAGASNQPQHF; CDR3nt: TGCAGTGCTACCGCGGGGGCTAGCAATCAGCCCCAGCATTTT
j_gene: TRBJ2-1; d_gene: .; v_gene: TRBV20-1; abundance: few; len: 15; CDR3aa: CSASPPQRSKEEQFF; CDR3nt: TGCAGTGCTAGTCCACCCCAGCGGAGTAAGGAAGAGCAGTTCTTC
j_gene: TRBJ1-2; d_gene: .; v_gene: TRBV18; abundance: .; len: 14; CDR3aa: CASSPGGLDYGYTF; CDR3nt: TGTGCCAGCTCACCAGGGGGACTGGACTATGGCTACACCTTC
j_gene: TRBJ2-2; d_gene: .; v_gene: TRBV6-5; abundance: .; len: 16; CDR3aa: CASSYSISFVGGELFF; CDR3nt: TGTGCCAGCAGTTACTCGATTTCGTTCGTTGGTGGGGAGCTGTTTTTT
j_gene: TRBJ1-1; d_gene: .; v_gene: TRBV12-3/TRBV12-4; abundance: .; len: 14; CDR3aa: CASSRQGLSTEAFF; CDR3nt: TGTGCCAGCAGTCGTCAGGGTTTGAGCACTGAAGCTTTCTTT
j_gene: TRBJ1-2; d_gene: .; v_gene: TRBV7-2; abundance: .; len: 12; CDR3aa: CASSLVGYGYTF; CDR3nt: TGCGCCAGCAGCTTGGTCGGCTATGGCTACACCTTC
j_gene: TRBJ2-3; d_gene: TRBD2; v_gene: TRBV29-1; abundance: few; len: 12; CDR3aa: CSVFLAGVSKYF; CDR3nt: TGCAGCGTTTTCCTAGCGGGGGTTTCAAAGTATTTT
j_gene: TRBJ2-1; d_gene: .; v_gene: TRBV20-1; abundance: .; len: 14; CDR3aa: CSAPQDSVFNEQFF; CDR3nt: TGCAGTGCGCCGCAGGACAGTGTCTTCAATGAGCAGTTCTTC
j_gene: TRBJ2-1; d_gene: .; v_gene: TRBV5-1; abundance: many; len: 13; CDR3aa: CASSLAERGEQFF; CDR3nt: TGCGCCAGCAGCTTGGCCGAAAGGGGTGAGCAGTTCTTC
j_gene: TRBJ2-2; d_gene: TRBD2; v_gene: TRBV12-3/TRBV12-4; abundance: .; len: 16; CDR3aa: CASSLDGLANTGELFF; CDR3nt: TGTGCCAGCAGTTTGGACGGACTAGCGAACACCGGGGAGCTGTTTTTT
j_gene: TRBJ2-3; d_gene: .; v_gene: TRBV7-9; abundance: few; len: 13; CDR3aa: CASSHGQPDTQYF; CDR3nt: TGTGCCAGCAGCCACGGACAGCCAGATACGCAGTATTTT
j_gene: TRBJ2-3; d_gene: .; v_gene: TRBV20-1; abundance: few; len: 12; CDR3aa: CSASGMKDTQYF; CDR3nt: TGCAGTGCTAGCGGGATGAAAGATACGCAGTATTTT
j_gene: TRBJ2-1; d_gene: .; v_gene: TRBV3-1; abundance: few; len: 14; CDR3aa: CASSPQLAWNEQFF; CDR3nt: TGTGCCAGCAGCCCCCAACTAGCTTGGAATGAGCAGTTCTTC
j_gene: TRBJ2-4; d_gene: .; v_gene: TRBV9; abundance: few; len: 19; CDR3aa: CASSPRFGPDSRGKNIQYF; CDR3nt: TGTGCCAGCAGCCCCCGATTTGGCCCGGACAGCCGGGGCAAAAACATTCAGTACTTC
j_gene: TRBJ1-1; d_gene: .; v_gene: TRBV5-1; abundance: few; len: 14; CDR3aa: CASSLEPVNTEAFF; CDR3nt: TGCGCCAGCAGCTTGGAGCCGGTGAACACTGAAGCTTTCTTT
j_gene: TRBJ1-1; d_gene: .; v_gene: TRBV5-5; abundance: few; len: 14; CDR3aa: CASSLAAGNTEAFF; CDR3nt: TGTGCCAGCAGCTTGGCCGCAGGGAACACTGAAGCTTTCTTT
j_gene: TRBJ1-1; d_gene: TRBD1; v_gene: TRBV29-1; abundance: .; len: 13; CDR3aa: CSVRQGLNTEAFF; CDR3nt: TGCAGCGTCAGACAGGGGCTGAACACTGAAGCTTTCTTT
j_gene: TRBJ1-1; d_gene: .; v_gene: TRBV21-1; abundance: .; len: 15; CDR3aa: CASSRPPWANTEAFF; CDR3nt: TGTGCCAGCAGCAGACCACCGTGGGCTAACACTGAAGCTTTCTTT
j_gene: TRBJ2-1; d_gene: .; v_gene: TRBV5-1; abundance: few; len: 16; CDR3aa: CASSLRGGTPAHEQFF; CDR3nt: TGCGCCAGCAGCTTAAGGGGGGGGACACCGGCCCATGAGCAGTTCTTC
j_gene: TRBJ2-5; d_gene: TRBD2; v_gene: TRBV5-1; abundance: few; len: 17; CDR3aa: CASSYPSGRAGQETQYF; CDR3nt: TGCGCCAGCAGCTACCCTAGCGGGAGGGCCGGGCAAGAGACCCAGTACTTC